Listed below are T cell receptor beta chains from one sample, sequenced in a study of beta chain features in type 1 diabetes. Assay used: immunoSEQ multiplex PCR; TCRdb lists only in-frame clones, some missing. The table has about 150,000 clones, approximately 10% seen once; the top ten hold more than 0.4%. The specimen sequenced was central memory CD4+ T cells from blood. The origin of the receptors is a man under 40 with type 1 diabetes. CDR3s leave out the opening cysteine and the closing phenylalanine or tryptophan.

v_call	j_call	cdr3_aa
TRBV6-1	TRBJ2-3	ASRRLAGADTQY
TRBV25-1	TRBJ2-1	ASRGNGNEQF
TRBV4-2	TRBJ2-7	ASSQYGTGAYEQY
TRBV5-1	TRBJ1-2	ASQPGQGQGYT
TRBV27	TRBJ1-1	ASRPLWANTEAF
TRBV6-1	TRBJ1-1	ASTTGASGNTEAF
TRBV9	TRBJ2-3	ASSVGASGSTDTQY
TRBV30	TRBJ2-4	AWRGAFRNIQY
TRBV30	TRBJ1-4	AWSWGWEKLF
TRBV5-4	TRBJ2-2	ASSLSTSANTGELF
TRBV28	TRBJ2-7	ASSPLQGRHYEQY
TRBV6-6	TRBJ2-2	ASRTGLITGELF
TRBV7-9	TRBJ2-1	ASSGGGSNEQF
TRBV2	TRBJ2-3	ASSLIAGGEDTQY
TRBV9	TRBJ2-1	ASSPRLAGGPHEQF
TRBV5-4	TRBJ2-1	ASSSLAGGANEQF
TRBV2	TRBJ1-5	ASVAGGNQPQH
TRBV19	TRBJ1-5	ASSMWQVQPQH
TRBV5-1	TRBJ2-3	ASQTSGTSTDTQY
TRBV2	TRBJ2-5	ASNPQGWETQY
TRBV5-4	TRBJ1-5	ASSTDRADQPQH
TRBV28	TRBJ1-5	ASSPGGSNQPQH
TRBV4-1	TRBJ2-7	ASSQLTTGEQY
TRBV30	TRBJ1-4	AWTGGATNEKLF
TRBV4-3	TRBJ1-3	ASSQELRAYGNTIY
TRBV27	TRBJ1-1	ASSWDRVTEAF
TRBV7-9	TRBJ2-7	ASSFGADGEQY
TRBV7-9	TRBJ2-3	ASSARQREYADTQY
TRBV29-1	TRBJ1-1	SVVSSGGSGLEAF
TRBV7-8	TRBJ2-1	ASSSRDRGNEQF
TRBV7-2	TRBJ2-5	ASRTTGTGGETQY
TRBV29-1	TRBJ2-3	SVYSSSSTDTQY
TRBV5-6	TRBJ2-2	ASSPGQGGTGELF
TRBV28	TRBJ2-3	ASSLIGGSTDTQY
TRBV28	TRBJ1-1	ASSQSRDTEAF
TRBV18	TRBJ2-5	ASSNGQSQETQY
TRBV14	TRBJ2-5	ASSQAWREDRETQY
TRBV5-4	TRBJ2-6	ASSLASTLLRANVLT
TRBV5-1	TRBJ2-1	ASSLVVGGGYNEQF
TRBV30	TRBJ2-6	AWSREVGGANVLT
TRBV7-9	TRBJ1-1	ASSFEVIDTEAF
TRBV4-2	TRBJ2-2	ASSSVPRELF
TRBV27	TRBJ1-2	ASSRRRALVDGYT
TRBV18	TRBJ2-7	ASSPQGTSYEQY
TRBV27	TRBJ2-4	ASRPWARDIQY
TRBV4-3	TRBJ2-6	ASSHHSGSGANVLT
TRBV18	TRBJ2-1	ASSPPGQGYNEQF
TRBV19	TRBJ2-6	ASKVGLAGVSGANVLT
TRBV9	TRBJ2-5	ASSVGGAGVRGETQY
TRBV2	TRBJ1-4	ASSGQGEEKLF
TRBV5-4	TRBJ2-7	ASSFDPLGHEQY
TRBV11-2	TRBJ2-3	ASSPDRGFVTDTQY
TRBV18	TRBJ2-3	ASSPGTDTQY
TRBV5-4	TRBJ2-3	ASSRSSGRGGKDTQY
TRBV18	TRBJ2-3	ASSPPGLAGAQY